Listed below are T cell receptor beta chains from one sample, sequenced in a study of neurological immune-mediated disorders. MiXCR was run by TCRdb on the 5' RACE reads, yielding one entry per CDR3 protein. Counted here are about 66,000 distinct CDR3 sequences, less than 5.5% occurring once; the ten biggest clones make up approximately 7%. Sequencing was done on a sample of PBMCs. These receptors all come from a man aged 25-45 years with multiple sclerosis. The CDR3 runs from the conserved cysteine through the conserved F or W. A D gene is named only where the DNA matches it firmly. Size tells how often a clone was seen (once, few, many) or the class of an expanded clone, and some rows leave it out.

j_call | v_call | clone_size | d_call | cdr3_aa | cdr3_nt
TRBJ2-3 | TRBV5-1 | many | . | CASSLRGTTDTQYF | TGCGCCAGCAGCCTCCGGGGGACCACAGATACGCAGTATTTT
TRBJ1-1 | TRBV5-4 | many | TRBD1 | CASSQNGQGRGTEAFF | TGTGCCAGCAGCCAAAATGGACAGGGAAGAGGGACTGAAGCTTTCTTT
TRBJ2-3 | TRBV20-1 | many | TRBD2 | CSAASGGSDTQYF | TGCAGTGCTGCCTCGGGGGGGTCAGATACGCAGTATTTT
TRBJ2-3 | TRBV2 | many | . | CASSESWGRGTDTQYF | TGTGCCAGCAGTGAATCGTGGGGGCGAGGGACAGATACGCAGTATTTT
TRBJ1-6 | TRBV29-1 | . | TRBD1 | CSVQGQEINSPLHF | TGCAGCGTCCAGGGACAGGAGATTAATTCACCCCTCCACTTT
TRBJ2-1 | TRBV20-1 | few | TRBD2 | CSARTSGGDRDERFF | TGCAGTGCGCGGACTAGCGGGGGGGATCGGGATGAGCGGTTCTTC
TRBJ2-3 | TRBV12-3/TRBV12-4 | many | TRBD2 | CASSRLAGNTDTQYF | TGTGCCAGCAGTCGACTAGCGGGGAACACAGATACGCAGTATTTT
TRBJ2-3 | TRBV5-1 | many | . | CASSLGVSDTQYF | TGCGCCAGCAGCTTGGGGGTATCAGATACGCAGTATTTT
TRBJ1-4 | TRBV5-1 | many | TRBD1 | CASSGTASEKLFF | TGCGCCAGCAGCGGGACAGCATCCGAAAAACTGTTTTTT
TRBJ2-7 | TRBV5-1 | . | . | CASSPNDRAYEQYF | TGCGCCAGCAGCCCGAACGACAGAGCCTACGAGCAGTACTTC
TRBJ2-1 | TRBV24-1 | many | TRBD2 | CATSDLKRGGRDNEQFF | TGTGCCACCAGTGATTTAAAGCGGGGGGGCCGGGACAATGAGCAGTTCTTC
TRBJ2-7 | TRBV27 | many | . | CASSLSPDPDHEQYF | TGTGCCAGCAGTTTATCCCCTGACCCGGACCACGAGCAGTACTTC
TRBJ2-3 | TRBV6-5 | many | TRBD2 | CASRISGGGRGTQYF | TGTGCCAGCAGGATTAGCGGGGGGGGAAGGGGTACGCAGTATTTT
TRBJ2-7 | TRBV5-1 | few | . | CASSPTGHEQYF | TGCGCCAGCAGCCCCACAGGGCACGAGCAGTACTTC
TRBJ1-4 | TRBV5-6 | many | TRBD1 | CASSWDRGYEKLFF | TGTGCCAGCAGTTGGGACAGGGGTTACGAAAAACTGTTTTTT